These 18 T cell receptor beta chains came from one sample sequenced in a study of T cells in localized non-small cell lung cancer. Sequencing was performed with immunoSEQ multiplex PCR; in TCRdb, only in-frame clones are kept and a portion is missing. The sample includes 40,000 or so clones, 81% of them seen just once. The input for sequencing was peripheral blood mononuclear cells, taken before any cancer treatment. All receptors derive from a male donor at least 60 years old with stage II lung adenocarcinoma.

In this sample, this clone turned up once. The chain links TRBV19 to TRBJ2-3, with 15 bases identical to TRBD2. J gave up 4 bases and V 4 bases, and 6 bases lay outside the gene matches. The CDR3 spans 17 residues. The germline CDR1 and CDR2 sequences are LNHDA and SQIVND (reference sequence). The CDR3: CASSKRGLAGGPDTQYF. The CDR3 region has the DNA TGTGCCAGTAGTAAACGGGGACTAGCGGGAGGACCAGATACGCAGTATTTT.

The chain has TRBV20-1 and TRBJ1-3; D is uncertain. CDR3 length equals 9 residues. The V gene's germline CDR1 is DFQATT and CDR2 SNEGSKA (reference sequence). The DNA for the CDR3 is TGCCTTGAGGGAGACACCATATATTTT. It translates to CLEGDTIYF.

V and J are TRBV7-3 and TRBJ2-2; maybe TRBD1 (5 bases). The CDR3 has 14 amino acids. Trimming removed 2 bases at V and 3 bases at J, with 7 bases between. The germline V gene has CDR1 SGHTA and CDR2 FQGTGA. CDR3 residues: CASSLGADTGELFF. The CDR3, as DNA: TGTGCCAGCAGCTTAGGGGCTGACACCGGGGAGCTGTTTTTT.

This chain uses TRBV4-3 with TRBJ2-7, with TRBD1 matching over 7 bases. This CDR3 comprises 15 residues. The V gene end was trimmed by 0 bases and the J gene end by 3 bases; junction bases not matched to a gene: 5. Germline V lookup: CDR1 LGHNA, CDR2 YSLEER. The chain's CDR3 is CASSQEGTVYYEQYF. In DNA, the CDR3 is TGCGCCAGCAGCCAAGAGGGGACAGTCTACTACGAGCAGTACTTC.

This clone was recorded a few times. CDR3 in amino acids: CASTPYLNTEAFF. The CDR3 coding sequence is TGTGCCAGCACCCCTTATCTTAACACTGAAGCTTTCTTT. The V call is TRBV2, the J call TRBJ1-1; D ambiguous. Trimming took off 7 bases at V and 2 bases at J, with 11 bases between the two ends. This CDR3 is 13 amino acids long. Germline V lookup: CDR1 SNHLY, CDR2 FYNNEI.

The chain is built from TRBV7-2 and TRBJ1-5; D gene ambiguous. Trimming removed 2 bases at V and 6 bases at J, with 20 bases between. The length of the CDR3 is 17 residues. The germline CDR1 and CDR2 sequences are SGHTA and FQGNSA. The CDR3 DNA reads TGTGCCAGCAGCTTAAGGCGGGGAGGGTCGGCCCCTCAGCCCCAGCATTTT. This gives the protein CASSLRRGGSAPQPQHF.

The chain uses TRBV6-5 and TRBJ2-7, with 10 nucleotides matching TRBD1. The V and J ends lost 2 bases and 3 bases, in that order; junction bases with no gene match: 4. CDR1 and CDR2 from the germline V gene are MNHEY and SVGAGI. CDR3 length equals 15 residues. The CDR3 reads CASSYAGQGIYEQYF. CDR3 nucleotides: TGTGCCAGCAGTTACGCGGGACAGGGGATCTACGAGCAGTACTTC.

This clone came up a few times. V gene TRBV5-4 combines with J gene TRBJ2-3; TRBD2 aligns across 9 bases. Looked up from germline, CDR1 is SGHNT and CDR2 is YYREEE (reference sequence). The junction had 1 base not matched to a gene; V was cut back by 1 base and J by 1 base. CDR3 size: 15 residues. The CDR3 region has the DNA TGTGCCAGCAGCTTGCGGACTAGCGGCACAGATACGCAGTATTTT. Protein sequence: CASSLRTSGTDTQYF.

The V gene is TRBV7-2, the J gene TRBJ1-2, with TRBD1 matching 8 bases. J lost 7 bases, V lost 4 bases, and 8 bases had no gene match. Germline CDR1 is SGHTA and CDR2 is FQGNSA. The CDR3 runs to 14 residues. DNA for the CDR3: TGTGCCAGCAGCTCGCGACAGGGGATGGGTGGCTACACCTTC. Translated: CASSSRQGMGGYTF.

The sample holds one count of this clone. The rearrangement uses TRBV5-6 and TRBJ2-3, with TRBD1 identical over 12 bases. V was clipped by 3 bases and J by 2 bases; unmatched bases: 4. The CDR3 runs 16 residues. In germline, CDR1 is SGHDT, CDR2 YYEEEE. The CDR3, as DNA: TGTGCCAGCAGCTCGGGACAGGGGGCTATCACAGATACGCAGTATTTT. Translating it yields CASSSGQGAITDTQYF.

The V gene is TRBV4-1, the J gene TRBJ2-1; D is uncertain. Germline CDR1 MGHRA, CDR2 YSYEKL. This CDR3 is built from 17 residues. V lost 0 bases to trimming and J lost 2 bases, with 14 bases between them. This CDR3 is CASSQEFRTAPYNEQFF. The CDR3 nucleotides are TGCGCCAGCAGCCAAGAGTTTAGGACCGCCCCCTACAATGAGCAGTTCTTC.

The chain combines TRBV27 with TRBJ2-1; a weak D match, TRBD1 (6 bases). The CDR3 runs to 16 residues. The V gene's germline CDR1 is MNHEY and CDR2 SMNVEV (reference sequence). The V end lost 3 bases, the J end lost 4 bases, and 16 bases lay between the germline ends. CDR3 nucleotides: TGTGCCAGCAGTTTCGGACAGCTTAAGGATTACAATGAGCAGTTCTTC. Protein: CASSFGQLKDYNEQFF.

The chain couples TRBV2 to TRBJ2-3; 10 bases match TRBD2. The CDR3 covers 15 residues. Germline V gene lookup returns CDR1 SNHLY and CDR2 FYNNEI. V trimming: 6 bases; J trimming: 4 bases; junction bases outside the gene matches: 7. The CDR3 coding sequence is TGTGCCAGCAGGATACAGCGGGAGGGATCAGATACGCAGTATTTT. This encodes CASRIQREGSDTQYF.

CDR3 nucleotides: TGTGCCAGCAACAGGTACACTGAAGCTTTCTTT. Translating gives CASNRYTEAFF. The chain combines TRBV2 with TRBJ1-1; a weak D match, TRBD1 (5 bases). V was pared by 7 bases and J by 3 bases, with 6 bases between. CDR3 length: 11 amino acids. Germline CDR1 and CDR2: SNHLY and FYNNEI.

This clone was seen a single time. This chain connects TRBV19 to TRBJ2-3, with 10 bases fitting TRBD2. The germline CDR1 and CDR2 sequences are LNHDA and SQIVND (reference sequence). V shed 5 bases, J shed 6 bases, and the junction held 5 bases outside the gene matches. The CDR3 covers 14 residues. The CDR3 nucleotides are TGTGCCAGTAGTCCCGGGACTAGCGTGGATACGCAGTATTTT. This sequence encodes CASSPGTSVDTQYF. The full variable domain, rest sourced from reference TRBV19 and TRBJ2-3, is DGGITQSPKYLFRKEGQNVTLSCEQNLNHDAMYWYRQDPGQGLRLIYYSQIVNDFQKGDIAEGYSVSREKKESFPLTVTSAQKNPTAFYLCASSPGTSVDTQYFGPGTRLTVL.

This clone has just a few counts. This rearrangement joins TRBV5-6 to TRBJ1-2; D is unclear. Germline-derived CDR1 and CDR2 are SGHDT and YYEEEE. V was pared by 7 bases and J by 4 bases, with 11 bases between. The CDR3 is made up of 12 amino acids. The DNA of the CDR3 is TGTGCCAGCGCTTTTTCTTTCTATGGCTACACCTTC. Its protein is CASAFSFYGYTF.

The chain links TRBV27 to TRBJ1-2, with a weak D call TRBD1 (5 bases). The CDR3 totals 15 residues. CDR1 is MNHEY, CDR2 SMNVEV, per germline (reference sequence). The ends were cut back, 5 bases at V and 6 bases at J, with 19 bases in the middle. The CDR3 loop is CASSPLGDWAHGYTF. The CDR3 coding sequence is TGTGCCAGCAGTCCATTAGGGGATTGGGCCCATGGCTACACCTTC.

The chain uses TRBV10-2 and TRBJ1-1; D not resolved. Germline CDR1 and CDR2: WSHSY and SAAADI. With 5 bases removed from V and 3 bases from J, the gap between germline ends came to 13 bases. The CDR3 length is 14 residues. The CDR3 DNA sequence: TGCGCCAGCAGTCGAACTAACCTGGACACTGAAGCTTTCTTT. It specifies CASSRTNLDTEAFF.